What follows is one TCR beta chain and its context. One end of the junction varies from germline; a read error may be responsible. MiXCR, run by TCRdb on the 5' RACE reads, gives a single entry per CDR3 protein. The sample has about 140,000 distinct CDR3 sequences; 11% to 15% are singletons. This sample is drawn from a study of T-cell memory formation after mild COVID-19. The CDR3 length is 13 residues. Germline V gene data show CDR1 as SQVTM and CDR2 as ANQGSEA. The clonotype was recovered from an adult woman who had mild COVID-19 (a few samples of this study predate the infection). Cell type and time point are not known. The chain employs TRBV29-1 and TRBJ2-1; D is undetermined. The sample comprised PBMCs or a T cell subset sorted from them (not recorded which). DNA of the CDR3: TGCAGCGTCGAAGAATATGCCTACAATGAGCAGTTCTTC. This encodes CSVEEYAYNEQFF.